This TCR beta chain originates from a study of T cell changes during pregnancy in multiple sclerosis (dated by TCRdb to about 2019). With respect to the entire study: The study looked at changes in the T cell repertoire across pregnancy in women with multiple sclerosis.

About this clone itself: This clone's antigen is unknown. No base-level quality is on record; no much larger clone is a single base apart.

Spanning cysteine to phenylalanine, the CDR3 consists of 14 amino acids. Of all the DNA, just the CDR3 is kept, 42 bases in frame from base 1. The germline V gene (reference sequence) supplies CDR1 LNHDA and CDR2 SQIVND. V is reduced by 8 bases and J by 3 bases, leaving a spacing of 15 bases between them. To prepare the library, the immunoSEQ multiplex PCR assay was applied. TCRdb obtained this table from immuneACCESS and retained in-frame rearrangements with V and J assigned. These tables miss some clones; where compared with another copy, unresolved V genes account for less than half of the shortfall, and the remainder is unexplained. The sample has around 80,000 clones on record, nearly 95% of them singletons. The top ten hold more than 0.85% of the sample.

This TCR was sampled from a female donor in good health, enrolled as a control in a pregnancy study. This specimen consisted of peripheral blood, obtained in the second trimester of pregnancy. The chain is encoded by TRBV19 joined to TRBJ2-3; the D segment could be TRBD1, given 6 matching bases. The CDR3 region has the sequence CASRRGPGTDTQYF. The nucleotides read TGTGCCAGTCGCAGGGGTCCCGGGACAGATACGCAGTATTTT.